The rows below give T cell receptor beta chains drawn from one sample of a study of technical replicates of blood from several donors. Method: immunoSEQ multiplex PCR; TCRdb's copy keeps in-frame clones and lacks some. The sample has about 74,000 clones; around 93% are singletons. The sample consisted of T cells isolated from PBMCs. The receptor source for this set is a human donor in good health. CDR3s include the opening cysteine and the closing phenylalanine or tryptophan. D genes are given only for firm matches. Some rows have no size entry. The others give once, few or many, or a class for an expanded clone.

TGTGCCAGCAGTTTAACGACAGACTCCTACAATGAGCAGTTCTTC | CASSLTTDSYNEQFF | TRBV6-5 | . | TRBJ2-1 | .
TGTGCCAGCAGTTTATCGGGCGGGGGGGCCTACGAGCAGTACTTC | CASSLSGGGAYEQYF | TRBV27 | TRBD2 | TRBJ2-7 | once
TGTGCCAGCAGCCACGGGACAGACAATGAGCAGTTCTTC | CASSHGTDNEQFF | TRBV7-8 | TRBD1 | TRBJ2-1 | .
TGTGCCAGCAACCCTAGCGGGATCTACGAGCAGTACTTC | CASNPSGIYEQYF | TRBV7-9 | TRBD2 | TRBJ2-7 | .
TGTGCCAGCAGACTAATACCGGACAGAGGAAACACCATATATTTT | CASRLIPDRGNTIYF | TRBV6-5 | . | TRBJ1-3 | once
TGTGCCAGCAGCTTTCGGGGGGGGCCCTCCTATGGCTACACCTTC | CASSFRGGPSYGYTF | TRBV13 | . | TRBJ1-2 | .
TGTGCCAGCAATTTTGGGACAGCCTACGAGCAGTACTTC | CASNFGTAYEQYF | TRBV6-6 | TRBD1 | TRBJ2-7 | .
TGTGCCAGCAAGCGGGGGCCGGATTCCTACGAGCAGTACTTC | CASKRGPDSYEQYF | TRBV5-6 | TRBD2 | TRBJ2-7 | .
TGTGCCAGCAGCGTAGGCTTAAGCCCGAACACCGGGGAGCTGTTTTTT | CASSVGLSPNTGELFF | TRBV9 | . | TRBJ2-2 | .
TGTGCCAGCAGTCACAATTCTAGGGGGCCTCGGACCCAGTACTTC | CASSHNSRGPRTQYF | TRBV6-5 | TRBD1 | TRBJ2-5 | .
TGTGCCAGCAGCTACGAGCTTAGCGGGACAGGGCAAGAGACCCAGTACTTC | CASSYELSGTGQETQYF | TRBV11-2 | . | TRBJ2-5 | .